This T cell receptor (beta chain) derives from a study of blood T cell repertoires in COVID-19. The CDR3 covers 14 residues. Germline V lookup: CDR1 KGHSH, CDR2 LQKENI. The germline V and J ends were trimmed by 3 bases and 8 bases, with 16 bases remaining between them. During active infection, Seattle patients enrolled and were then monitored through disease. Assay used: immunoSEQ multiplex PCR; TCRdb lists only in-frame clones, some missing. This table has 310,000 or so clones, approximately 91% appearing once. The sequenced material came from peripheral blood. The rearrangement joins TRBV18 to TRBJ1-2, with D perhaps matching TRBD1 (6 bases). This receptor was identified in a woman in her thirties with COVID-19, enrolled during active disease. CDR3 amino acids: CASSPGNGQQGYTF. CDR3 bases: TGTGCCAGCTCACCTGGAAATGGACAGCAAGGCTACACCTTC.